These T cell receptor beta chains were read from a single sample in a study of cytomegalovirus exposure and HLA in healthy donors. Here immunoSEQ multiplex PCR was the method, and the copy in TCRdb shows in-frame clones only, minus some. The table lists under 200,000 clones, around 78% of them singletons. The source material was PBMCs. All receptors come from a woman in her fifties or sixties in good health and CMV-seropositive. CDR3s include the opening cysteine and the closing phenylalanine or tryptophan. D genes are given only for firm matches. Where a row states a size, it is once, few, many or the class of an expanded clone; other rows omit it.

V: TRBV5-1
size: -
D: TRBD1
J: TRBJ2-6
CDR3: CASSLAGPETRGRGSGANGLTF
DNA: TGCGCCAGCAGCTTGGCCGGGCCGGAAACGAGGGGGCGCGGGTCTGGGGCCAACGGCCTGACTTTC

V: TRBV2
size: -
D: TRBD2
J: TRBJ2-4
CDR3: CASSNRLAGVQNIQYF
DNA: TGTGCCAGCAGTAATCGACTAGCGGGGGTCCAAAACATTCAGTACTTC

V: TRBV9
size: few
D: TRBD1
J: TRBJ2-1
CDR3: CASSVEGRGHNEQFF
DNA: TGTGCCAGCAGCGTAGAAGGTAGGGGGCACAATGAGCAGTTCTTC

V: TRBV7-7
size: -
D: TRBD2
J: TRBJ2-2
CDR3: CASSLARGRARKGTGELFF
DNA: TGTGCTAGCAGCTTGGCACGCGGGAGGGCGAGGAAGGGAACCGGGGAGCTGTTTTTT

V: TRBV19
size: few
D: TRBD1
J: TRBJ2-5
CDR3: CASSTGQIGETQYF
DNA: TGTGCCAGTAGTACGGGACAGATTGGGGAGACCCAGTACTTC

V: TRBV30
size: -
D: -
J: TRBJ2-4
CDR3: CAWSAGMENSQYF
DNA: TGTGCCTGGAGTGCCGGGATGGAGAACAGTCAGTACTTC

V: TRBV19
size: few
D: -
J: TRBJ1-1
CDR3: CASSITPFMNTEAFF
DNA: TGTGCCAGTAGTATAACACCGTTCATGAACACTGAAGCTTTCTTT

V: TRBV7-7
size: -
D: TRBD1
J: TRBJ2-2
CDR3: CASSSRQGTNTGELFF
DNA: TGTGCTAGCAGCTCCCGACAGGGGACGAACACCGGGGAGCTGTTTTTT

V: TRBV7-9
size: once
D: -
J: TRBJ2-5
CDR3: CASSSTGRGETQYF
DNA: TGTGCCAGCAGCTCGACAGGGCGGGGAGAGACCCAGTACTTC

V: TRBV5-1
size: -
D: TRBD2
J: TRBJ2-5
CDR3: CASSLASGSQETQYF
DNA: TGCGCCAGCAGCTTGGCTAGCGGGTCGCAAGAGACCCAGTACTTC

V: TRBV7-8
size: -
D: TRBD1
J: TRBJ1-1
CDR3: CASSSYGQGNTEAFF
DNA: TGTGCCAGCAGCTCATATGGACAGGGGAACACTGAAGCTTTCTTT

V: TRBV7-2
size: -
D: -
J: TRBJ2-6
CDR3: CASRLTSGANVLTF
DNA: TGTGCCAGCAGACTTACCTCTGGGGCCAACGTCCTGACTTTC

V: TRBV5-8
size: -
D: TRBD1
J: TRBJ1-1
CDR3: CATQGMNTEAFF
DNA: TGTGCCACACAGGGGATGAACACTGAAGCTTTCTTT

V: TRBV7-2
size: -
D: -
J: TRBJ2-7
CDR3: CASSPRGLHQRPYF
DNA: TGTGCCAGCAGCCCCCGGGGACTCCACCAACGACCGTACTTC

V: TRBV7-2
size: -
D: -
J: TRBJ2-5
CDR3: CASSFQLQETQYF
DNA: TGTGCCAGCAGCTTCCAACTTCAAGAGACCCAGTACTTC

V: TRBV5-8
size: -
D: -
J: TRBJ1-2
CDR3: CASSLRRGTVSGYTF
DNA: TGTGCCAGCAGCTTGCGAAGGGGTACCGTGTCCGGCTACACCTTC

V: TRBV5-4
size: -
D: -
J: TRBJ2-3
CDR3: CASSLAPQDTQYF
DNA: TGTGCCAGCAGCTTGGCCCCGCAGGATACGCAGTATTTT